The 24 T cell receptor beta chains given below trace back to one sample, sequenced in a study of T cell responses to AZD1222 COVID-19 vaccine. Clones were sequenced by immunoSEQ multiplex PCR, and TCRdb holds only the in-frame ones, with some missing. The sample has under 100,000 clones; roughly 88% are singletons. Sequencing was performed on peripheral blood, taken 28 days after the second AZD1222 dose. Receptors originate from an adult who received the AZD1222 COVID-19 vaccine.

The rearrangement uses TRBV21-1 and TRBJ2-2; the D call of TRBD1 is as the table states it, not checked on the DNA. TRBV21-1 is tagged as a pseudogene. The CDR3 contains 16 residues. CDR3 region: CASSGRTGSNTGELFF. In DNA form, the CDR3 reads TGTGCCAGCAGCGGCCGGACAGGGAGTAACACCGGGGAGCTGTTTTTT.

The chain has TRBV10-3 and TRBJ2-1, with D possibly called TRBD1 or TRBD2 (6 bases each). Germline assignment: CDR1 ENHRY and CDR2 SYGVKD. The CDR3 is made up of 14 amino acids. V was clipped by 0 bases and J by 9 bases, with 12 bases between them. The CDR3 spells CAISESMGGLEQFF. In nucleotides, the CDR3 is TGTGCCATCAGTGAGTCGATGGGGGGCCTTGAGCAGTTCTTC.

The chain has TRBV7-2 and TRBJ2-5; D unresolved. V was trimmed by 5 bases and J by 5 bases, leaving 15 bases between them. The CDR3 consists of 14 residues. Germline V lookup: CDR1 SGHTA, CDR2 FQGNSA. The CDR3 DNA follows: TGTGCCAGCAGCCAACCCCCGGTAGGGGAGACCCAGTACTTC. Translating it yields CASSQPPVGETQYF.

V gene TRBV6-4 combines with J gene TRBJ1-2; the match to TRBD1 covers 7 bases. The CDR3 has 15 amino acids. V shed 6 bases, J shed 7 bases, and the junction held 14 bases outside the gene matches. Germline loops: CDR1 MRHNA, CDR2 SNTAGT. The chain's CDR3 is CASRPGTAYGGGYTF. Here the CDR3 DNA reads TGTGCCAGCAGACCCGGGACAGCCTACGGAGGTGGCTACACCTTC.

The CDR3 nucleotides are TGCGCCAGCAGCTTGTTTTCGGGGCAGGACGAGCAGTACTTC. Amino acid sequence: CASSLFSGQDEQYF. The chain has TRBV5-1 and TRBJ2-7; D possibly matches TRBD1 or TRBD2 (5 bases each). V was pared by 1 base and J by 5 bases, with 13 bases between. Germline V gene sequence: CDR1 SGHRS, CDR2 YFSETQ. The CDR3 extends over 14 amino acids.

The CDR3 spells CATDRDGGYTF. The CDR3 nucleotides are TGTGCCACCGACCGAGACGGTGGCTACACCTTC. The chain carries TRBV28 and TRBJ1-2; D call uncertain. From germline, CDR1 is MDHEN and CDR2 SYDVKM. Trimming left V 10 bases short and J 7 bases short, with 13 bases between. This CDR3 is 11 amino acids long.

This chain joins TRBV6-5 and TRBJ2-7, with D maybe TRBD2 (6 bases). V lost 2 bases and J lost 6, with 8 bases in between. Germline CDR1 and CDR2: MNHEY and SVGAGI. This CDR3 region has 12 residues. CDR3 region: CASSYRRGEQYF. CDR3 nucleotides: TGTGCCAGCAGTTACCGGAGGGGCGAGCAGTACTTC.

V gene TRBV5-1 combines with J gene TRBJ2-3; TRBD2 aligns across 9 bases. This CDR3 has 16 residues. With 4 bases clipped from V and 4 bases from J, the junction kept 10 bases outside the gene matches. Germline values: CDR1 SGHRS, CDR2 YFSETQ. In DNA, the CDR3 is TGCGCCAGCAGCCTGGGGACTAGCAAAGCGTCAGATACGCAGTATTTT. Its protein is CASSLGTSKASDTQYF.

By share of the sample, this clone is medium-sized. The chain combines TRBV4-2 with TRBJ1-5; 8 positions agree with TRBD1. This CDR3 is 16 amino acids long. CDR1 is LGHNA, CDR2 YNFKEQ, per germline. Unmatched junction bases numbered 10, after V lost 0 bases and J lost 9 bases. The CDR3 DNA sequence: TGTGCCAGCAGCCAAGATCGAGGACAGGGCTTCGGGCCCCAGCATTTT. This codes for CASSQDRGQGFGPQHF.

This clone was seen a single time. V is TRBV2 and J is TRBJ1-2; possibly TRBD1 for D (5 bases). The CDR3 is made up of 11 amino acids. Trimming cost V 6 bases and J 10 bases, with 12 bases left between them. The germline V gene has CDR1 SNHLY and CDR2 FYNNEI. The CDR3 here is CASRTGGVYTF. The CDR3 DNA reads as TGTGCCAGCAGGACCGGAGGGGTCTACACCTTC.

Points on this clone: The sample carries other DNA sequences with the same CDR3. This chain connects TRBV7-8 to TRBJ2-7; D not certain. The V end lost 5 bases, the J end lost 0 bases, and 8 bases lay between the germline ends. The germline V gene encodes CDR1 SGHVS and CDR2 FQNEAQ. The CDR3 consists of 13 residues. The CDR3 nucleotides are TGTGCCAGCAGCCCTCGGGCCTCCTACGAGCAGTACTTC. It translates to CASSPRASYEQYF.

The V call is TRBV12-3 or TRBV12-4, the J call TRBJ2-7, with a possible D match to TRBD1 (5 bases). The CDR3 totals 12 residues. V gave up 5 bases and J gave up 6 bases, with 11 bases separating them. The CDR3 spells CASSQGIGEQYF. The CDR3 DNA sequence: TGTGCCAGCAGTCAGGGAATCGGCGAGCAGTACTTC.

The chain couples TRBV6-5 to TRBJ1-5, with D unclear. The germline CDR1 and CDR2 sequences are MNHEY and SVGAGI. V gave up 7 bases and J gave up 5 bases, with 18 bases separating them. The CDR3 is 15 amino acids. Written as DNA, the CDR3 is TGTGCCAGCACCCCCCTAGCCACGGGCGATCAGCCCCAGCATTTT. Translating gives CASTPLATGDQPQHF.

CDR3 sequence (DNA): TGCGCCAGCAGCCGCAACACAGCAACTTCCTACAATGAGCAGTTCTTC. Its translation is CASSRNTATSYNEQFF. The chain is built from TRBV4-3 and TRBJ2-1, with D hard to call. Per germline, CDR1 LGHNA and CDR2 YSLEER. There are 16 residues in the CDR3. The V and J ends lost 4 bases and 1 base respectively, with 14 bases between them.

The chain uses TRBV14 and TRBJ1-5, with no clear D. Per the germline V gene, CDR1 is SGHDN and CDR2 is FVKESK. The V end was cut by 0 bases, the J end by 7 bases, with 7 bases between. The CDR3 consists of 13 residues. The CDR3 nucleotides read TGTGCCAGCAGCCAAGACTTGGGGCAGCCCCAGCATTTT. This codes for CASSQDLGQPQHF. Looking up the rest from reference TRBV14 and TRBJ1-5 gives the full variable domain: EAGVTQFPSHSVIEKGQTVTLRCDPISGHDNLYWYRRVMGKEIKFLLHFVKESKQDESGMPNNRFLAERTGGTYSTLKVQPAELEDSGVYFCASSQDLGQPQHFGDGTRLSIL.

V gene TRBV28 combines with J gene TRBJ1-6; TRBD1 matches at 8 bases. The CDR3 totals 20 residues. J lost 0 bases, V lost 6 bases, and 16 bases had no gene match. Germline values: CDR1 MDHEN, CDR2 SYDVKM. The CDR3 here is CASSPSARQGISSYNSPLHF. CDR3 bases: TGTGCCAGCAGCCCGAGTGCCAGACAGGGGATAAGCTCCTATAATTCACCCCTCCACTTT.

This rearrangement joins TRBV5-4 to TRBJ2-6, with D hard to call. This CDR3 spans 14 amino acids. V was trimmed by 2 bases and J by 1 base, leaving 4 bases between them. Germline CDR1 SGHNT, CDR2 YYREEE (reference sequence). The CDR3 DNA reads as TGTGCCAGCAGCTTAAGATCTGGGGCCAACGTCCTGACTTTC. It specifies CASSLRSGANVLTF.

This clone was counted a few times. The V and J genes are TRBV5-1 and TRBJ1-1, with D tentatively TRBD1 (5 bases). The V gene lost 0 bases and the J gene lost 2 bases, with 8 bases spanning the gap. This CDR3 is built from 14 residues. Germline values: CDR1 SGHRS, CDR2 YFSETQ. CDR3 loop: CASSLGRTNTEAFF. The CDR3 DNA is TGCGCCAGCAGCTTGGGGCGGACAAACACTGAAGCTTTCTTT.

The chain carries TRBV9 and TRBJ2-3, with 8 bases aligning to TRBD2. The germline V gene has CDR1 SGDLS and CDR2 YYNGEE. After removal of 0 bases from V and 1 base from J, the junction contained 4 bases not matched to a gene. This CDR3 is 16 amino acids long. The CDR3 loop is CASSVEGRGGTDTQYF. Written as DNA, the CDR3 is TGTGCCAGCAGCGTAGAAGGGCGGGGGGGCACAGATACGCAGTATTTT.

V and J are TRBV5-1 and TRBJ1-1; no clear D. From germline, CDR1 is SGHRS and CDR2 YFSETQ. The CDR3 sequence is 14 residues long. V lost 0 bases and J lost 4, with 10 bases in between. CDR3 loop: CASSLAAVATEAFF. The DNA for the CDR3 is TGCGCCAGCAGCTTGGCCGCCGTCGCCACTGAAGCTTTCTTT. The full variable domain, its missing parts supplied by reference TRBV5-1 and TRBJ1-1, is KAGVTQTPRYLIKTRGQQVTLSCSPISGHRSVSWYQQTPGQGLQFLFEYFSETQRNKGNFPGRFSGRQFSNSRSEMNVSTLELGDSALYLCASSLAAVATEAFFGQGTRLTVV.

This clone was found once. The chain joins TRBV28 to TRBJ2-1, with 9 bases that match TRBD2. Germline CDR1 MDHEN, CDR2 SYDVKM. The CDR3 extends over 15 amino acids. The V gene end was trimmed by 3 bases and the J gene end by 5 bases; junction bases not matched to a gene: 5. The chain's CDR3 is CASSLRRGGNNEQFF. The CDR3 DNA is TGTGCCAGCAGTTTGAGGCGGGGGGGGAACAATGAGCAGTTCTTC.

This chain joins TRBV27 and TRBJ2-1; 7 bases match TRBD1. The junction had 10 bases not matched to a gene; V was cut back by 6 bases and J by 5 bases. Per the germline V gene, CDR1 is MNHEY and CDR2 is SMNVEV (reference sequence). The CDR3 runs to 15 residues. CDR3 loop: CASSLTGVGHNEQFF. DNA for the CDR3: TGTGCCAGCAGCCTAACAGGGGTGGGACACAATGAGCAGTTCTTC.

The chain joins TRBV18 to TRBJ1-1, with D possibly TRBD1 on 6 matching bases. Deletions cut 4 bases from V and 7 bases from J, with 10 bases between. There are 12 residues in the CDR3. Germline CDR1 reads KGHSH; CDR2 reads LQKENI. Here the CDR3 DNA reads TGTGCCAGCTCACAGATGGACAGTGAAGCTTTCTTT. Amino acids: CASSQMDSEAFF.

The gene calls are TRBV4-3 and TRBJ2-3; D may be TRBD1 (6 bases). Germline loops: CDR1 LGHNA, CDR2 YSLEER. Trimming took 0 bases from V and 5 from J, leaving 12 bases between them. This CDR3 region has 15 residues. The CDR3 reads CASSQDWGPGDTQYF. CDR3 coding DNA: TGCGCCAGCAGCCAAGATTGGGGGCCGGGAGATACGCAGTATTTT.